This TCR beta chain was found in a study of blood T cell repertoires in COVID-19. Study at large: Acute-phase and convalescent COVID-19 samples originated in the United States, Italy and Spain. Sample material is recorded as cDNA or gDNA derived from T cells, B-cell-depleted T cells, or PBMCs.

How the authors handled the data: The authors estimated nucleated cell counts from reference gene primer amplification. The data were produced by immunoSEQ multiplex PCR, yet TCRdb's version contains in-frame clones alone and is incomplete. V, J and clone size derive from that table, while D and trimming were established from the DNA sequence. The table records about 34,000 clones, 60% to 80% of them present only once. Trimming cost V 8 bases and J 5 bases; bases outside gene matches: 11. Germline values: CDR1 MDHEN, CDR2 SYDVKM. The CDR3 contains 15 residues. J is TRBJ2-5 and V is TRBV28, with 10 bases that match TRBD1. The TCR sequence derives from a human donor in a cohort sampled during active COVID-19. The sample consisted of peripheral blood. CDR3 region: CASVDGTGDGETQYF. The CDR3 nucleotides read TGTGCCAGCGTAGATGGGACAGGGGATGGGGAGACCCAGTACTTC.